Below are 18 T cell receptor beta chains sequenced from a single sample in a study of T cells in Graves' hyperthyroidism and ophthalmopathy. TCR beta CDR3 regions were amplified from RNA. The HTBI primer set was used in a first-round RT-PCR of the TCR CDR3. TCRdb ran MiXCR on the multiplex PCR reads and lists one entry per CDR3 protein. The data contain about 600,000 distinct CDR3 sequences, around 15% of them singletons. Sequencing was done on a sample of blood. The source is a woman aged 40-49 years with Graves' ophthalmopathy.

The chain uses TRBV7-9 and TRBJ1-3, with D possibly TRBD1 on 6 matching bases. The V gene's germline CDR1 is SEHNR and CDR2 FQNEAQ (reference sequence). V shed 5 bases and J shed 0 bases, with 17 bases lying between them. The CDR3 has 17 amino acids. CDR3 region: CASSQEGGPSSGNTIYF. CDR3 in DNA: TGTGCCAGCAGCCAAGAGGGGGGCCCGAGCTCTGGAAACACCATATATTTT.

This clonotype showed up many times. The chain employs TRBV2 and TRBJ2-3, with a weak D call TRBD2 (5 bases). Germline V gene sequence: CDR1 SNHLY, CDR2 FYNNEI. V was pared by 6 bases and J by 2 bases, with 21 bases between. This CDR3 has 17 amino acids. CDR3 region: CASRHSASYSHTDTQYF. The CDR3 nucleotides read TGTGCCAGCAGACATAGCGCGAGCTACTCACACACAGATACGCAGTATTTT.

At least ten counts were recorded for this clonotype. CDR3 sequence (DNA): TGCAGCGTAGCCGGGACAGGGGGCATGGATACGCAGTATTTT. Translated: CSVAGTGGMDTQYF. The chain has TRBV29-1 and TRBJ2-3; 12 bases are a match to TRBD1. Germline CDR1 reads SQVTM; CDR2 reads ANQGSEA. The trim removed 6 bases at V and 6 bases at J, leaving 7 bases unmatched. The CDR3 is made up of 14 amino acids.

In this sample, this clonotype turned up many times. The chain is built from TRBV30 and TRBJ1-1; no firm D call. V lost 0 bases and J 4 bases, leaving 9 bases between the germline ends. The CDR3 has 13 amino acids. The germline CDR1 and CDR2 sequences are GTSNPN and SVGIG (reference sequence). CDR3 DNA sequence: TGTGCCTGGAGTGTTAACACCGCCACTGAAGCTTTCTTT. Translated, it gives CAWSVNTATEAFF.

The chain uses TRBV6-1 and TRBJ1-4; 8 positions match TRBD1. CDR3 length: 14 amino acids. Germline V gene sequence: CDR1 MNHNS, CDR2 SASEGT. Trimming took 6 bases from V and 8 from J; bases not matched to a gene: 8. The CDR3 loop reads CASRSGTGAEKLFF. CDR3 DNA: TGTGCCAGCAGATCCGGGACAGGCGCCGAAAAACTGTTTTTT.

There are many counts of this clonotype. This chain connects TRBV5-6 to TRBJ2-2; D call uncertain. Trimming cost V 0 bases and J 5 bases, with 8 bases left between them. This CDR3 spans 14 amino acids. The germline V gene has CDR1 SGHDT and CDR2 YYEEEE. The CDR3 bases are TGTGCCAGCAGCTTGGACGGCGGTACCGGGGAGCTGTTTTTT. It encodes CASSLDGGTGELFF.

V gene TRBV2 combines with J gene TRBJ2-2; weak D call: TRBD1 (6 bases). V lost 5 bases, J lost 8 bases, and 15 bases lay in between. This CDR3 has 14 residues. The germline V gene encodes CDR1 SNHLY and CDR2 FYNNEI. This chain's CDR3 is CASSSTGFGGELFF. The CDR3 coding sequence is TGTGCCAGCAGTAGCACAGGGTTCGGTGGGGAGCTGTTTTTT.

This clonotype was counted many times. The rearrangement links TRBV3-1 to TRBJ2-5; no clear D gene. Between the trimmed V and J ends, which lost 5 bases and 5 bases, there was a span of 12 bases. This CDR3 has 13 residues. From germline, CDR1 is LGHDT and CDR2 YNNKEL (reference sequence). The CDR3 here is CASSVGVGETQYF. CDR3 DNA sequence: TGTGCCAGCAGCGTTGGGGTTGGGGAGACCCAGTACTTC.

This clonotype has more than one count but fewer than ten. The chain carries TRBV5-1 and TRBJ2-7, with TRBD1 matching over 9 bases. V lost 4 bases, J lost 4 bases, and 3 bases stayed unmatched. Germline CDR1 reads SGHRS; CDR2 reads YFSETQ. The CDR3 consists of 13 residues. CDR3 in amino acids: CASSGQGNYEQYF. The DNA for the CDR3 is TGCGCCAGCAGCGGACAGGGGAATTACGAGCAGTACTTC.

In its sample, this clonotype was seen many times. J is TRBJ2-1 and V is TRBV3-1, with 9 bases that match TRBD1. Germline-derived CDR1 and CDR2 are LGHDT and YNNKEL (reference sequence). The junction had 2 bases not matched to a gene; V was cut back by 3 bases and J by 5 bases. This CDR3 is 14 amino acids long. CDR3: CASSQGTGNNEQFF. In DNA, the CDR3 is TGTGCCAGCAGCCAGGGGACAGGGAACAATGAGCAGTTCTTC.

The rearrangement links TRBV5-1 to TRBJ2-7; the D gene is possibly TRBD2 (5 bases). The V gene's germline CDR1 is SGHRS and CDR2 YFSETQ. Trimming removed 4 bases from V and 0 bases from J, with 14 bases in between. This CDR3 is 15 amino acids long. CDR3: CASSLQRPSSYEQYF. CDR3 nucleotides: TGCGCCAGCAGCCTTCAGCGGCCGAGCTCCTACGAGCAGTACTTC.

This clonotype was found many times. The CDR3 DNA is TGTGCCAGCAGCTTGGCGGCCGGGAGCCTGTCCTACGAGCAGTACTTC. Amino acids: CASSLAAGSLSYEQYF. This chain connects TRBV11-2 to TRBJ2-7, with D tentatively TRBD2 (6 bases). CDR1 and CDR2 (germline): SGHAT, FQNNGV. This CDR3 contains 16 residues. Trimming took 3 bases from V and 1 from J, leaving 16 bases between them.

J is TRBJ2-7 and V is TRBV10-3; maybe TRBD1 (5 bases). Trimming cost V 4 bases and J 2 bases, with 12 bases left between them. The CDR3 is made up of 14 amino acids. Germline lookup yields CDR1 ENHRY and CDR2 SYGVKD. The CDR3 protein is CAISVQGLAYEQYF. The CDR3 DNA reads TGTGCCATCAGTGTTCAGGGCCTAGCCTACGAGCAGTACTTC.

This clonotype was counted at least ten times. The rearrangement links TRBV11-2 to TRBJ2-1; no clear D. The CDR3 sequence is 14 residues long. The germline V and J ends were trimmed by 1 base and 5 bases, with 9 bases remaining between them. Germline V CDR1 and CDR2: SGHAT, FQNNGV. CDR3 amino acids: CASSLGSVNNEQFF. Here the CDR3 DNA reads TGTGCCAGCAGCTTAGGGTCCGTCAACAATGAGCAGTTCTTC.

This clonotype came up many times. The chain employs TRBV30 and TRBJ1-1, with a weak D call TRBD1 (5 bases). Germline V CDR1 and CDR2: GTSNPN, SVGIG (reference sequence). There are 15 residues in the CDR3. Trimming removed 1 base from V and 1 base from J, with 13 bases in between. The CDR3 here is CAWSDSGPPNTEAFF. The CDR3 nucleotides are TGTGCCTGGAGTGATTCGGGACCTCCGAACACTGAAGCTTTCTTT.

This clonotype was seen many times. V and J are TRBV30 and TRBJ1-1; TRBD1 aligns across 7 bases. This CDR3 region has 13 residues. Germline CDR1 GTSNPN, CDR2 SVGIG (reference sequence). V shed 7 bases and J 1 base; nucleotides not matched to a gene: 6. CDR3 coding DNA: TGTGCCTACACGGACAGGACGAACACTGAAGCTTTCTTT. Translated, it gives CAYTDRTNTEAFF.

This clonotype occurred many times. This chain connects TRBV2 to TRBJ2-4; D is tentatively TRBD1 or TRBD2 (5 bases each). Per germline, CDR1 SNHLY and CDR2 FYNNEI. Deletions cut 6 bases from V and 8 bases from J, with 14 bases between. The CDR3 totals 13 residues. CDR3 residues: CASRRGVLDIQYF. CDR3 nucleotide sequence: TGTGCCAGCAGGAGGGGAGTTTTAGACATTCAGTACTTC.

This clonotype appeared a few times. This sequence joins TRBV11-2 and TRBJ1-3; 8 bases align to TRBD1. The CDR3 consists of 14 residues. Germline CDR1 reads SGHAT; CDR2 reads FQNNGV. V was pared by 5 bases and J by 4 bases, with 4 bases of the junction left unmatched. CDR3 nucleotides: TGTGCCAGCAGCGATTGGACAGGGGGAAACACCATATATTTT. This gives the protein CASSDWTGGNTIYF.